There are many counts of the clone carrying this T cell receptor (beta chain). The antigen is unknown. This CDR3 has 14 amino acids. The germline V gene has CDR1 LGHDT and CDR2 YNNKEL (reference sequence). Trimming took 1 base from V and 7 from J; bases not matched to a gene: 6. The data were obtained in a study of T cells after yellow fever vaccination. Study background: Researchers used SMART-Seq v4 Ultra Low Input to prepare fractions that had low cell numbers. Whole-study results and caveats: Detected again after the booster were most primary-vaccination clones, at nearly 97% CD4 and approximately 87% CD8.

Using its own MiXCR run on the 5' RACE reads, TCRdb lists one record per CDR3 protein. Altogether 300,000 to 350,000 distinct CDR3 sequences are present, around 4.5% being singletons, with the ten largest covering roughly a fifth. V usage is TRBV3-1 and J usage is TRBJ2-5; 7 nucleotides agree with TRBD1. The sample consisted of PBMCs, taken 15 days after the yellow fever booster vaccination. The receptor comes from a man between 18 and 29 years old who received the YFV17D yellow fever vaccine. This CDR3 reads CASSQGYRGGTQYF. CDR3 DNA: TGTGCCAGCAGCCAAGGGTACAGGGGCGGGACCCAGTACTTC.